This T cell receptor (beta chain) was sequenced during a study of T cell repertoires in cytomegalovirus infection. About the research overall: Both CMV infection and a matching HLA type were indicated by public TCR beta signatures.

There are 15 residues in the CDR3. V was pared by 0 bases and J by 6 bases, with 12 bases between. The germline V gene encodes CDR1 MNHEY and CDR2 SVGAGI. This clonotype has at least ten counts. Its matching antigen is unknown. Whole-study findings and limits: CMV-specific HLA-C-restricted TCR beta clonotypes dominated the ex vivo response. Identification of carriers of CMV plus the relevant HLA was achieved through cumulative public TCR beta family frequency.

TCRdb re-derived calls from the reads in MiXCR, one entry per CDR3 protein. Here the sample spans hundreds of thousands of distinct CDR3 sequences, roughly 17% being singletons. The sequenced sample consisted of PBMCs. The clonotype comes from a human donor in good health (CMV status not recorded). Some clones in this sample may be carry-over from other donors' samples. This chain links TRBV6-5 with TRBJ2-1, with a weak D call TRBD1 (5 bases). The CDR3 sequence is CASSYSLEGANEQFF. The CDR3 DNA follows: TGTGCCAGCAGTTACTCCCTAGAAGGGGCCAATGAGCAGTTCTTC.